The clone carrying this TCR beta chain was seen at least ten times. TCRdb recomputed calls from the 5' RACE reads with MiXCR, one row per CDR3 protein. This table has approximately 100,000 distinct CDR3 sequences, around 3.3% appearing once. The sample comes from a study of neurological immune-mediated disorders. Germline lookup yields CDR1 KGHSH and CDR2 LQKENI. CDR3 length equals 17 residues. The trim removed 1 base at V and 2 bases at J, leaving 5 bases unmatched. Sequenced: PBMCs. This sequence was found in a woman younger than 30 with multiple sclerosis. This rearrangement joins TRBV18 to TRBJ2-3; 11 nucleotides agree with TRBD2. This CDR3 reads CASSPLGTSGYTDTQYF. DNA of the CDR3: TGTGCCAGCTCACCACTCGGGACTAGCGGATACACAGATACGCAGTATTTT.